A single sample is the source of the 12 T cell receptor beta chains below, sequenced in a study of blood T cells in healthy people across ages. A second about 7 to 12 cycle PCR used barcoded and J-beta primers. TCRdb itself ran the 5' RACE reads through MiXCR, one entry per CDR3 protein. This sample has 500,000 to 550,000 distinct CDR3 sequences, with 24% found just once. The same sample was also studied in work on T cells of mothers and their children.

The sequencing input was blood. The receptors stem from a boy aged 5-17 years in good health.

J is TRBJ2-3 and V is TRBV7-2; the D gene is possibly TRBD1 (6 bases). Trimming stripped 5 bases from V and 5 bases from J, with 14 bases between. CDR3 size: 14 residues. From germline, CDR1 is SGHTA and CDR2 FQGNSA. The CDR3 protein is CASSLKTGGDTQYF. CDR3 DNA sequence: TGTGCCAGCAGCCTTAAGACAGGAGGAGATACGCAGTATTTT.

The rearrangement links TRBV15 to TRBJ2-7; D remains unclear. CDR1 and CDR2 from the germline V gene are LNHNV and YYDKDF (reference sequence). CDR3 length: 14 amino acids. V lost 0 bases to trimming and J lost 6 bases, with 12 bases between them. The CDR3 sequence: CATSRDAVTGEQYF. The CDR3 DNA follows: TGTGCCACCAGCAGAGATGCGGTTACGGGCGAGCAGTACTTC.

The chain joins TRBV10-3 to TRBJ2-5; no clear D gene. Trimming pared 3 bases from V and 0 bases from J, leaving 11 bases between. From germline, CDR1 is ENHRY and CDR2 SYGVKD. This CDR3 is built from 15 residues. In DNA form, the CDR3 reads TGTGCCATCAGTGATGCGGCAGCACACCAAGAGACCCAGTACTTC. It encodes CAISDAAAHQETQYF.

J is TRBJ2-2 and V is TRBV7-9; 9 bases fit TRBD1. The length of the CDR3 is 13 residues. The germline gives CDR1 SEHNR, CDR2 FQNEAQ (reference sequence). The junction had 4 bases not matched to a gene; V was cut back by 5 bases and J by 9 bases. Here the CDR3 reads CASSQGQGWELFF. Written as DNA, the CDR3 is TGTGCCAGCAGCCAAGGACAGGGGTGGGAGCTGTTTTTT.

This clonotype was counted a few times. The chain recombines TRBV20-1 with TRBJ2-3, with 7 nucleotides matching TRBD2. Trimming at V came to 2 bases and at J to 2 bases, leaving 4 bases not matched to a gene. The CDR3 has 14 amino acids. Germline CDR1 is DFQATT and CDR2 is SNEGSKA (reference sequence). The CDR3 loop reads CSARLLAYTDTQYF. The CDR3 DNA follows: TGCAGTGCTAGACTACTAGCGTACACAGATACGCAGTATTTT.

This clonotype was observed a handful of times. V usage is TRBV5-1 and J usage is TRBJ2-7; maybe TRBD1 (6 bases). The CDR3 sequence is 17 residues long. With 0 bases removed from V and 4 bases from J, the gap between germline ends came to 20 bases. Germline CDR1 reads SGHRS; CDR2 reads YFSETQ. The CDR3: CASSLVFGNRDVYEQYF. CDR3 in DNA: TGCGCCAGCAGCTTGGTTTTTGGAAACAGGGACGTATACGAGCAGTACTTC.

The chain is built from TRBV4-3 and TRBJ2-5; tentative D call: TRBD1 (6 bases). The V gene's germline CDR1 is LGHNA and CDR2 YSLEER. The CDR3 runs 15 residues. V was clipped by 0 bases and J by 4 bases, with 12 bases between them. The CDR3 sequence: CASSQDQGWGETQYF. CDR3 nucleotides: TGCGCCAGCAGCCAAGATCAGGGGTGGGGAGAGACCCAGTACTTC.

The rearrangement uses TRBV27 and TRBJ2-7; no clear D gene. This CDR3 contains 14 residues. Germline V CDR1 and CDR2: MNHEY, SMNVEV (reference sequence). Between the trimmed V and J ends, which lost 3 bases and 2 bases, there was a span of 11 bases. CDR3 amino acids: CASSFSGATYEQYF. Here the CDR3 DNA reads TGTGCCAGCAGTTTCAGTGGCGCGACCTACGAGCAGTACTTC.

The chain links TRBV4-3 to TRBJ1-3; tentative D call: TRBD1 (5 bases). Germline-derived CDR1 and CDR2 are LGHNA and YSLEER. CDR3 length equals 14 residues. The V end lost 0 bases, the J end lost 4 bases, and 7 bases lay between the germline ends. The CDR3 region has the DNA TGCGCCAGCAGCCAAGATCGACAGGGAAACACCATATATTTT. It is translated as CASSQDRQGNTIYF.

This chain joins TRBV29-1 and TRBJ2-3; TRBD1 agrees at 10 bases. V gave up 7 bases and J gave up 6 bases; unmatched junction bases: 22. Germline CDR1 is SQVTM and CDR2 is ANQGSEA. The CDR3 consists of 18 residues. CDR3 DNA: TGCAGCGCCAGGGGGACGTTCCGGGACAGGGGAAGGGCGGATACGCAGTATTTT. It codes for CSARGTFRDRGRADTQYF.

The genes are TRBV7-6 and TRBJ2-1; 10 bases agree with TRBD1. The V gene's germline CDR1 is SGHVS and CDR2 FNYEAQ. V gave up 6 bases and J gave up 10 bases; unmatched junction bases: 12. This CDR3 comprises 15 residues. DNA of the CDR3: TGTGCCAGCAGTTTACAATCCGGGACAGGGGTCGAGCAGTTCTTC. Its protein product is CASSLQSGTGVEQFF.

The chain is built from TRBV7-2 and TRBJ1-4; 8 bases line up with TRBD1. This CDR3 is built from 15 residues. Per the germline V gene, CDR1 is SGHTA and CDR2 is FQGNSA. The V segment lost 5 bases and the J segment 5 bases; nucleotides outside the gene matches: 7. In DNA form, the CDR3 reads TGTGCCAGCAGCCATACCGGGACAGGAAATGAAAAACTGTTTTTT. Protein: CASSHTGTGNEKLFF.